This T cell receptor beta chain comes out of a study of technical replicates of blood from a few donors. The CDR3 contains 13 residues. CDR1 and CDR2 from the germline V gene are LNHDA and SQIVND (reference sequence). Deletions cut 5 bases from V and 1 base from J, with 9 bases between. Measured with immunoSEQ multiplex PCR; TCRdb has only the in-frame clones, and not every one. The table includes about 100,000 clones, 95% detected once. This receptor was identified in a human donor in good health. This chain connects TRBV19 to TRBJ2-7; possibly TRBD1 for D (5 bases). The sample comprised T cells isolated from PBMCs. For the CDR3, the DNA is TGTGCCAGTAGTGCGACAGCTTCCTACGAGCAGTACTTC. Protein product: CASSATASYEQYF.